These 6 T cell receptor beta chains were sequenced from one sample in a study of cytomegalovirus exposure and HLA in healthy donors. Use of 60 Vbeta and 13 Jbeta primers characterized the PCR. The protocol was immunoSEQ multiplex PCR, while the TCRdb copy is restricted to in-frame clones and leaves out a portion. The profile shows around 88,000 clones, 60% to 80% of them singletons. Sequences were obtained from PBMCs. All receptors derive from a man between 50 and 59 years old in good health and CMV-seropositive.

The rearrangement joins TRBV29-1 to TRBJ1-2; D possibly corresponds to TRBD1 (6 bases). The CDR3 covers 14 residues. In germline, CDR1 is SQVTM, CDR2 ANQGSEA. The V and J ends lost 4 bases and 4 bases respectively, with 16 bases between them. CDR3 nucleotide sequence: TGCAGCGTTGTGGATTCCAGGGGCGGCTATGGCTACACCTTC. Translated: CSVVDSRGGYGYTF.

The chain recombines TRBV5-1 with TRBJ2-1, with 8 bases fitting TRBD2. V shed 3 bases and J 4 bases; nucleotides not matched to a gene: 3. CDR3 length equals 14 residues. Germline loops: CDR1 SGHRS, CDR2 YFSETQ. Written as DNA, the CDR3 is TGCGCCAGCAGCTCCATAGCGGGGTACAATGAGCAGTTCTTC. The encoded protein is CASSSIAGYNEQFF.

The J gene is TRBJ1-2, the V gene TRBV6-1; D is unclear. V shed 2 bases and J shed 0 bases, with 10 bases lying between them. The CDR3 consists of 15 residues. Germline CDR1 and CDR2: MNHNS and SASEGT. The chain's CDR3 is CASSEFGPTNYGYTF. In DNA form, the CDR3 reads TGTGCCAGCAGTGAATTTGGGCCTACTAACTATGGCTACACCTTC.

J is TRBJ2-5 and V is TRBV21-1; the table's D call of TRBD1 was not tested on the DNA. TRBV21-1 is a pseudogene segment. This CDR3 is 13 amino acids long. The CDR3 sequence: CASRTTGRETQYF. Written as DNA, the CDR3 is TGTGCCAGCAGAACGACAGGGAGAGAGACCCAGTACTTC.

The CDR3 nucleotides are TGTGCCAGCAGCCAAGCTCTCGGGACTCTGGTAGAGACCCAGTACTTC. It encodes CASSQALGTLVETQYF. J is TRBJ2-5 and V is TRBV14; maybe TRBD2 (6 bases). Germline CDR1 is SGHDN and CDR2 is FVKESK. This CDR3 is 16 amino acids long. V was cut by 1 base and J by 4 bases, with 16 bases left in between.

The chain has TRBV4-3 and TRBJ1-4; possibly TRBD1 for D (6 bases). Germline CDR1 is LGHNA and CDR2 is YSLEER. There are 18 residues in the CDR3. V gave up 1 base and J gave up 5 bases, with 20 bases separating them. For the CDR3, the DNA is TGCGCCAGCAGCCAAGGACGTTCTTCGGGGGGGGCGAATGAAAAACTGTTTTTT. Translating it yields CASSQGRSSGGANEKLFF.